Listed here are 5 T cell receptor beta chains from one sample, sequenced in a study of blood T cell repertoires in COVID-19. Profiling relied on immunoSEQ multiplex PCR, and the TCRdb table lists in-frame clones only, not all of them. The sample lists 310,000 or so clones, roughly 90% occurring once. The sequencing input was PBMCs or T cells enriched from blood (not recorded which). Receptors originate from a woman younger than 30 who had recovered from COVID-19.

CDR3 amino acids: CASSAASGDSPLHF. DNA for the CDR3: TGTGCCAGCTCAGCAGCATCAGGGGACTCACCCCTCCACTTT. The chain links TRBV18 to TRBJ1-6; tentatively, D is TRBD1 (6 bases). CDR3 length: 14 residues. Looked up from germline, CDR1 is KGHSH and CDR2 is LQKENI. V shed 5 bases and J shed 10 bases, with 15 bases lying between them.

The chain carries TRBV10-3 and TRBJ1-3, with D possibly TRBD1 on 5 matching bases. This CDR3 region has 15 residues. Between the trimmed V and J ends, which lost 2 bases and 1 base, there was a span of 9 bases. Germline V CDR1 and CDR2: ENHRY, SYGVKD. In DNA, the CDR3 is TGTGCCATCAGTGAGGGACGGGGGTCTGGAAACACCATATATTTT. It specifies CAISEGRGSGNTIYF.

This clone was detected once. The V call is TRBV11-2, the J call TRBJ2-7; 7 bases align to TRBD1. The V segment lost 3 bases and the J segment 1 base; nucleotides outside the gene matches: 9. In germline, CDR1 is SGHAT, CDR2 FQNNGV. CDR3 length equals 16 residues. CDR3 coding DNA: TGTGCCAGCAGCTTCTTTGGGGGACAGTCTTCCTACGAGCAGTACTTC. Protein sequence: CASSFFGGQSSYEQYF.

The V and J genes are TRBV5-1 and TRBJ2-3; possibly TRBD2 for D (5 bases). V was clipped by 6 bases and J by 4 bases, with 12 bases between them. The germline V gene encodes CDR1 SGHRS and CDR2 YFSETQ. The CDR3 is made up of 13 amino acids. CDR3 residues: CASTHGGSDTQYF. The CDR3 region has the DNA TGCGCCAGCACCCACGGAGGTTCAGATACGCAGTATTTT.

V gene TRBV7-3 combines with J gene TRBJ2-2, with D perhaps TRBD2 (5 bases). The germline gives CDR1 SGHTA, CDR2 FQGTGA. The CDR3 sequence is 13 residues long. Trimming left V 2 bases short and J 7 bases short, with 8 bases between. This chain's CDR3 is CASSLYGGGELFF. The CDR3 DNA reads as TGTGCCAGCAGCTTATACGGAGGCGGGGAGCTGTTTTTT.